This T cell receptor beta chain emerged from a study of regulatory T cells in long-lasting Graves disease. Broader study findings: Newly diagnosed patients shared about a thousand public clonotypes; persistent patients shared under 3,000.

HTBI primers from iRepertoire and Arm-PCR of CDR3 regions yielded the TCR beta libraries. Using its own MiXCR run on the multiplex PCR reads, TCRdb lists one record per CDR3 protein. The repertoire holds roughly 430,000 distinct CDR3 sequences, with about 17% as singletons. From germline, CDR1 is MDHEN and CDR2 SYDVKM. CDR3 size: 12 residues. V was shortened by 7 bases and J by 4 bases, with 9 bases between the two germline ends. This clonotype occurred many times. Its antigen is unknown. Time point denoted: newly diagnosed GD, antithyroid drugs for less than 3 months. Preparation of the TCR library used RNA extracted from PBMCs. This same sample was also taken into another study, of T cells in Graves' hyperthyroidism and ophthalmopathy. That source reports: Ophthalmopathy got predicted by the model a median roughly 6.1 months before its onset.

The starting material was peripheral blood mononuclear cells (PBMCs), obtained at new diagnosis, from a patient treated with antithyroid drugs. The receptor comes from a woman aged 25 to 45 with Graves disease. This chain joins TRBV28 and TRBJ2-3; D unclear. The DNA of the CDR3 is TGTGCCAGCACAAAAAGGGCAGATACGCAGTATTTT. Its protein product is CASTKRADTQYF.